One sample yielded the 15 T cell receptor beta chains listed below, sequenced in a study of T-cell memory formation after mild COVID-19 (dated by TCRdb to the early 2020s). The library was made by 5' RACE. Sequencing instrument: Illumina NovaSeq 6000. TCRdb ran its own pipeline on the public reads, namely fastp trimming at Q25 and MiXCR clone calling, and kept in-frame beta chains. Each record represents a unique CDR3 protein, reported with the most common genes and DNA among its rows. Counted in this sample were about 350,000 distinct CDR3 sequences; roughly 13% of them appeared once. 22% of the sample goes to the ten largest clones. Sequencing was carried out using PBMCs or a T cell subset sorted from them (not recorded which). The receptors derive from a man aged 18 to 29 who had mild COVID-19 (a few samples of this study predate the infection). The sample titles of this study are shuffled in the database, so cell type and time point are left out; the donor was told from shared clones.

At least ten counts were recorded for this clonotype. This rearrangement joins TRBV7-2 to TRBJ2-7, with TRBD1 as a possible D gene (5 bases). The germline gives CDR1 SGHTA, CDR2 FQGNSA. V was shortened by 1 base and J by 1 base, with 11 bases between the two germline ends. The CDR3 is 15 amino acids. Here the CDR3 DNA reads TGTGCCAGCAGCTTAGATTGGGGCAGATCCTACGAGCAGTACGTC. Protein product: CASSLDWGRSYEQYV.

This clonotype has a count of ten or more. CDR3 in amino acids: CASSQRQGETQYF. For the CDR3, the DNA is TGCGCCAGCAGCCAAAGACAGGGGGAGACCCAGTACTTC. J is TRBJ2-5 and V is TRBV4-1; 8 bases line up with TRBD1. Per germline, CDR1 MGHRA and CDR2 YSYEKL. V trimming: 2 bases; J trimming: 5 bases; junction bases outside the gene matches: 1. This CDR3 is built from 13 residues.

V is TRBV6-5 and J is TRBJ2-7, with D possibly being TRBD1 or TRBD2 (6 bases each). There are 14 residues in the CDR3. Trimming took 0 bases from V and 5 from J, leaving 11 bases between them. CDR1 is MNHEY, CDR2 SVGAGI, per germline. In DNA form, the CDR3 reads TGTGCCAGCAGTTACTCCACAGGGAGGCACGAGCAGTACTTC. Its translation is CASSYSTGRHEQYF.

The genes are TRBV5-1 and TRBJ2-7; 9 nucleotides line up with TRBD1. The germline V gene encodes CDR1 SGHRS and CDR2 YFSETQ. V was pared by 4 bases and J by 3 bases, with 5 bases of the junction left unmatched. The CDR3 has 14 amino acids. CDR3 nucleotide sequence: TGCGCCAGCAGCCTCCGGGACAGGGTCTACGAGCAGTACTTC. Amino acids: CASSLRDRVYEQYF.

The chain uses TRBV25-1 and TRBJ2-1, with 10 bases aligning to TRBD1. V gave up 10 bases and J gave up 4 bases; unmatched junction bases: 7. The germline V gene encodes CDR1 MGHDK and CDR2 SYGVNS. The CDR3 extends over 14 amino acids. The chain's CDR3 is CATSPGQGYNEQFF. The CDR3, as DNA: TGTGCCACCAGCCCGGGACAGGGGTACAATGAGCAGTTCTTC.

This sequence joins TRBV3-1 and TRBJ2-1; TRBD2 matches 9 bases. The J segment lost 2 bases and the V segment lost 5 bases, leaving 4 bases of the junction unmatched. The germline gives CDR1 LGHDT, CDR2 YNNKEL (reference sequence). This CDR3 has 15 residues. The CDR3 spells CASSDLAGTYNEQFF. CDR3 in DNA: TGTGCCAGCAGCGATCTAGCGGGGACCTACAATGAGCAGTTCTTC.

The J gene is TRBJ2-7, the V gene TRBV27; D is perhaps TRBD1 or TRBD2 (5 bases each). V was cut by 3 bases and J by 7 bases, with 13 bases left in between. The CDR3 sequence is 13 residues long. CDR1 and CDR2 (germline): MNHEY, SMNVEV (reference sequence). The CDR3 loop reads CASSFPIGGEQYF. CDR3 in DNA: TGTGCCAGCAGTTTTCCCATTGGGGGTGAGCAGTACTTC.

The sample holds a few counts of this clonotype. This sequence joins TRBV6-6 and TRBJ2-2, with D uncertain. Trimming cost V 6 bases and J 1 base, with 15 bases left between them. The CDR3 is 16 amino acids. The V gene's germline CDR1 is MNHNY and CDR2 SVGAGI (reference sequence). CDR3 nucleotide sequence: TGTGCCAGCAGCTTTGCGCGACACGGGAACACCGGGGAGCTGTTTTTT. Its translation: CASSFARHGNTGELFF.

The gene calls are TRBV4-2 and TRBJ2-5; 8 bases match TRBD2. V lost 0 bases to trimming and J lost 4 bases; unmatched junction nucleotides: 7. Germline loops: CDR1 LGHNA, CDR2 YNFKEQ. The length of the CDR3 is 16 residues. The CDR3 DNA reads TGTGCCAGCAGCCAAGATTACGGGGGGGCGTCAGAGACCCAGTACTTC. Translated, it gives CASSQDYGGASETQYF.

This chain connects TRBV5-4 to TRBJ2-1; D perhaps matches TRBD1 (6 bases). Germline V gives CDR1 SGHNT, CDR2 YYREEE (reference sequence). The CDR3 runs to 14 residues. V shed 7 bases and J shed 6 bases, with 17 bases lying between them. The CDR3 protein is CASQSTGTTNEQFF. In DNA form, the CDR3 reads TGTGCCAGCCAATCTACCGGGACAACCAATGAGCAGTTCTTC.

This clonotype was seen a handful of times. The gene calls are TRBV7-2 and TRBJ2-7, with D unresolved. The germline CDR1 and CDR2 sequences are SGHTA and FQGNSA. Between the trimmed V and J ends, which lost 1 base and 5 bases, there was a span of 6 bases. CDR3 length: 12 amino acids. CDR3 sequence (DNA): TGTGCCAGCAGCTTAGGGTTCCACGAGCAGTACTTC. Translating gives CASSLGFHEQYF.

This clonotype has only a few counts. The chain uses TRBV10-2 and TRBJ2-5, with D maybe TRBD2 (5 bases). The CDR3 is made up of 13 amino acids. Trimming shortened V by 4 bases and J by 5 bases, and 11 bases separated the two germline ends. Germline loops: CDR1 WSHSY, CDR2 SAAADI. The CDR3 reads CASSVGEMETQYF. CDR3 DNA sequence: TGCGCCAGCAGTGTCGGGGAGATGGAGACCCAGTACTTC.

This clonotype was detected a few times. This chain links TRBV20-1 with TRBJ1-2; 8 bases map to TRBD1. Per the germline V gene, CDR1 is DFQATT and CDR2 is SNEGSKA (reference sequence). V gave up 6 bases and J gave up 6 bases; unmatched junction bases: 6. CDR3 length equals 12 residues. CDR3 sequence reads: CSAGQGGDGYTF. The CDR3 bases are TGCAGTGCCGGACAGGGTGGGGATGGCTACACCTTC.

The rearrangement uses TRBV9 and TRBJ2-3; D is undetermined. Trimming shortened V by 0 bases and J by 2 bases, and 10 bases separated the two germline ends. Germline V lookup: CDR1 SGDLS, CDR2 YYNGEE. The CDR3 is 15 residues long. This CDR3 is CASSVVQTHTDTQYF. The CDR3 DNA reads TGTGCCAGCAGCGTAGTTCAAACCCACACAGATACGCAGTATTTT. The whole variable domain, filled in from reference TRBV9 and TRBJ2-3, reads DSGVTQTPKHLITATGQRVTLRCSPRSGDLSVYWYQQSLDQGLQFLIQYYNGEERAKGNILERFSAQQFPDLHSELNLSSLELGDSALYFCASSVVQTHTDTQYFGPGTRLTVL.

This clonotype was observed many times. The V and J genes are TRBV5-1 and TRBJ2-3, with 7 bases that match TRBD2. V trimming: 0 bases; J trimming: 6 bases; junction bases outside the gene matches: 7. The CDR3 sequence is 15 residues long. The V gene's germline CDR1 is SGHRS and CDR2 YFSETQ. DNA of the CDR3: TGCGCCAGCAGCTTGGGGCTAGCGGCAGCCGATACGCAGTATTTT. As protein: CASSLGLAAADTQYF.